This T cell receptor beta chain was profiled in a study of blood T cell repertoires in COVID-19. Study summary: The cDNA or gDNA used as material had been derived from T cells, B-cell-depleted T cells, or PBMCs.

Data came from immunoSEQ multiplex PCR; TCRdb stores just in-frame clones and leaves some out. The data contain about 260,000 clones, about 85% of them singletons. Germline CDR1 reads SNHLY; CDR2 reads FYNNEI. The V end lost 7 bases, the J end lost 0 bases, and 13 bases lay between the germline ends. This CDR3 comprises 15 residues. The clonotype was recovered from a human donor in a cohort sampled during active COVID-19. Sample: peripheral blood. The chain combines TRBV2 with TRBJ2-1, with D hard to call. The CDR3 DNA is TGTGCCAGCAACGCGTTTAAGAGCTCCTACAATGAGCAGTTCTTC. Translated, it gives CASNAFKSSYNEQFF.